Here is one T cell receptor beta chain with its context. Sequence at one end of the junction differs from germline and may be a read error. This sample is part of a study of blood T cell repertoires in COVID-19. For the study at large: PBMCs, B-cell-depleted T cells, or T cells provided the cDNA or gDNA that made up the material.

In the original workflow: Quantification of nucleated cells was approximated via reference gene primer amplification. Profiled with immunoSEQ multiplex PCR; TCRdb holds only in-frame clones, not every one. The V and J calls and clone size come from that table; D and trimming were worked out from the DNA. The sample lists a few hundred thousand clones; roughly 85% were seen once. Germline CDR1 is SEHNR and CDR2 is FQNEAQ (reference sequence). CDR3 size: 11 residues. In assigning cohorts, the study relied on participant-reported clinical history. Cohort 3 recovered donors had two negative PCRs, clearance, or symptom resolution.

The specimen was PBMCs or T cells enriched from blood (not recorded which). The chain has TRBV7-9 and TRBJ2-5, with unresolved D. The origin of this receptor is a man younger than 40 who had recovered from COVID-19. The CDR3 protein is CASSPREAQYF. DNA for the CDR3: TGTGCCAGCAGCCCCCGAGAGGCCCAGTACTTC.